This TCR beta chain is drawn from a study of blood T cells in healthy people across ages. Study background: Template switching captured about one barcoded beta molecule per two T cells. General study findings and limits: Diversity figures based on one million T cells were deemed too low. Diversity of TCR beta correlated strongly with naive T cell percentage.

V gave up 1 base and J gave up 3 bases, with 17 bases separating them. The CDR3 is 17 residues long. Germline V CDR1 and CDR2: SGHTA, FQGNSA. A sample-barcoded 5' primer and a J-beta primer mix were used in a second PCR of about 7 to 12 cycles. TCRdb re-called the 5' RACE reads through MiXCR, storing one row per CDR3 protein. The sample gives some 790,000 distinct CDR3 sequences, about 30% of which show up once; roughly 17% is in the top ten. This clonotype has only a few counts. As yet, its antigen is unknown. Collection of 9.5 to 10 milliliters of peripheral blood was performed for each donor. Sequencing was carried out using blood. The origin of this receptor is a woman aged 80 or over in good health. The gene calls are TRBV7-2 and TRBJ2-3; D might be TRBD2 (7 bases). This chain's CDR3 is CASSLEGEAGNTDTQYF. CDR3 coding DNA: TGTGCCAGCAGCTTAGAGGGGGAAGCGGGGAATACAGATACGCAGTATTTT. The complete variable domain, with remaining parts taken from reference TRBV7-2 and TRBJ2-3, reads GAGVSQSPSNKVTEKGKDVELRCDPISGHTALYWYRQSLGQGLEFLIYFQGNSAPDKSGLPSDRFSAERTGGSVSTLTIQRTQQEDSAVYLCASSLEGEAGNTDTQYFGPGTRLTVL.